This T cell receptor (beta chain) was obtained from a study of blood T cells in healthy people across ages. A sample-barcoded 5' primer and a J-beta primer mix were used in a second PCR of roughly 7 to 11 cycles. MiXCR was run by TCRdb on the 5' RACE reads, yielding one entry per CDR3 protein. The table includes about 730,000 distinct CDR3 sequences, 43% detected once. This clonotype was seen a handful of times. V was clipped by 0 bases and J by 6 bases, with 8 bases between them. Germline-derived CDR1 and CDR2 are DFQATT and SNEGSKA (reference sequence). The CDR3 is made up of 12 amino acids. The TCR originated in a woman in her fifties or sixties in good health. Sequencing was carried out using blood. The V and J genes are TRBV20-1 and TRBJ1-2; D is unclear. The CDR3 DNA reads TGCAGTGCTAGAGATGTGGGGAATGGCTACACCTTC. Its protein product is CSARDVGNGYTF.